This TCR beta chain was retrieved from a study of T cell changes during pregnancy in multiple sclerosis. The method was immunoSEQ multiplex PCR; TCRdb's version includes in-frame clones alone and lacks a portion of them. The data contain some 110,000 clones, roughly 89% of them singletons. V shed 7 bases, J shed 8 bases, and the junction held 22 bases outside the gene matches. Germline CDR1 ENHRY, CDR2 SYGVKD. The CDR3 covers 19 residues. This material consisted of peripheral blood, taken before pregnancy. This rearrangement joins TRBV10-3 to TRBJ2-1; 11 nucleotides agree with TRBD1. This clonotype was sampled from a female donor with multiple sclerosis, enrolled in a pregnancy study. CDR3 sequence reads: CAITPGQGATLSFLDEQFF. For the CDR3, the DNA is TGTGCCATCACCCCTGGACAGGGGGCAACCCTCAGTTTTTTGGATGAGCAGTTCTTC.